These 26 T cell receptor beta chains share one sample of origin, sequenced in a study of cytomegalovirus exposure and HLA in healthy donors. 13 Jbeta primers and 60 Vbeta primers were used for the PCR. Some clones are missing from TCRdb's copy, which holds only in-frame ones; the method was immunoSEQ multiplex PCR. The sample includes about 190,000 clones, approximately 70% of them seen just once. The sample taken for sequencing was PBMCs. These TCRs come from a woman in her twenties or thirties in good health and CMV-seropositive.

CDR3 in amino acids: CASSPSLSGWDNQETQYF. The CDR3 region has the DNA TGTGCCAGCAGCCCATCCCTTTCGGGGTGGGACAATCAAGAGACCCAGTACTTC. J is TRBJ2-5 and V is TRBV9, with D possibly TRBD1 on 6 matching bases. The CDR3 is 18 residues long. The V end lost 4 bases, the J end lost 2 bases, and 24 bases lay between the germline ends. Germline CDR1 is SGDLS and CDR2 is YYNGEE.

This clone was found a few times. The chain joins TRBV5-1 to TRBJ2-3, with D tentatively TRBD1 (6 bases). Germline V lookup: CDR1 SGHRS, CDR2 YFSETQ. The length of the CDR3 is 14 residues. The V and J ends lost 1 base and 0 bases respectively, with 6 bases between them. The CDR3 spells CASSLRGSTDTQYF. Written as DNA, the CDR3 is TGCGCCAGCAGCTTGAGGGGGAGCACAGATACGCAGTATTTT. Looking up the rest from reference TRBV5-1 and TRBJ2-3 gives the full variable domain: KAGVTQTPRYLIKTRGQQVTLSCSPISGHRSVSWYQQTPGQGLQFLFEYFSETQRNKGNFPGRFSGRQFSNSRSEMNVSTLELGDSALYLCASSLRGSTDTQYFGPGTRLTVL.

The chain recombines TRBV10-1 with TRBJ2-7; maybe TRBD2 (5 bases). The V end was cut by 0 bases, the J end by 7 bases, with 10 bases between. This CDR3 is 13 amino acids long. CDR1 and CDR2 (germline): WNHNN, SYGVQD (reference sequence). As DNA, the CDR3 is TGCGCCAGCAGTGAGTCGGGCAGCGGAGAGCAGTACTTC. Protein sequence: CASSESGSGEQYF.

This chain joins TRBV28 and TRBJ2-7; 11 positions match TRBD2. The CDR3 covers 15 residues. Germline loops: CDR1 MDHEN, CDR2 SYDVKM. The V gene end was trimmed by 2 bases and the J gene end by 4 bases; junction bases not matched to a gene: 4. CDR3: CASSLDSGRGYEQYF. DNA of the CDR3: TGTGCCAGCAGTTTAGATAGCGGGAGGGGTTACGAGCAGTACTTC.

The chain couples TRBV5-1 to TRBJ1-3, with D hard to call. The CDR3 length is 15 residues. In germline, CDR1 is SGHRS, CDR2 YFSETQ. Trimming cost V 0 bases and J 1 base, with 8 bases left between them. CDR3 nucleotide sequence: TGCGCCAGCAGCTTGGGGGCCCGATCTGGAAACACCATATATTTT. Protein: CASSLGARSGNTIYF.

V and J are TRBV11-2 and TRBJ2-1, with TRBD2 matching over 7 bases. There are 16 residues in the CDR3. The germline V gene has CDR1 SGHAT and CDR2 FQNNGV. Unmatched junction bases numbered 13, after V lost 5 bases and J lost 6 bases. CDR3 coding DNA: TGTGCCAGCAGCGGACTCAGGCGTCCGGGAGGCAATGAGCAGTTCTTC. It encodes CASSGLRRPGGNEQFF.

The J gene is TRBJ2-5, the V gene TRBV5-1; TRBD1 agrees at 7 bases. The CDR3 consists of 13 residues. CDR1 and CDR2 from the germline V gene are SGHRS and YFSETQ. V shed 4 bases, J shed 0 bases, and the junction held 0 bases outside the gene matches. The CDR3 DNA reads as TGCGCCAGCAGCCAGGGGGACCAAGAGACCCAGTACTTC. This sequence encodes CASSQGDQETQYF.

V gene TRBV6-1 combines with J gene TRBJ2-2; tentative D call: TRBD1 (6 bases). The germline V gene has CDR1 MNHNS and CDR2 SASEGT. The CDR3 extends over 15 amino acids. Trimming removed 5 bases at V and 5 bases at J, with 15 bases between. CDR3: CASSNAGTKTGELFF. CDR3 nucleotides: TGTGCCAGCAGTAATGCCGGGACAAAAACCGGGGAGCTGTTTTTT.

V usage is TRBV6-1 and J usage is TRBJ1-1; TRBD1 matches at 8 bases. Germline trimming cut 8 bases from V and 3 bases from J; bases unmatched to any gene: 11. The germline CDR1 and CDR2 sequences are MNHNS and SASEGT. The CDR3 is 15 residues long. Written as DNA, the CDR3 is TGTGCCAGCCGACAGGGGAATGAGATAGACACTGAAGCTTTCTTT. Translated: CASRQGNEIDTEAFF.

This clone occurred a few times. V usage is TRBV7-2 and J usage is TRBJ2-7; 9 bases align to TRBD2. The V and J ends lost 3 bases and 5 bases, in that order; junction bases with no gene match: 11. Germline loops: CDR1 SGHTA, CDR2 FQGNSA. The CDR3 spans 16 residues. In nucleotides, the CDR3 is TGTGCCAGCAGCTTTCCGGGACTAGCATTTAGGGACGAGCAGTACTTC. Translation gives CASSFPGLAFRDEQYF.

The chain is built from TRBV21-1 and TRBJ1-5. TRBV21-1 is termed a pseudogene. This CDR3 has 13 amino acids. The CDR3 spells CASSKFGGQPQHF. The DNA of the CDR3 is TGTGCCAGCAGCAAGTTCGGCGGCCAGCCCCAGCATTTT.

The genes are TRBV6-5 and TRBJ1-1, with D perhaps TRBD1 (6 bases). V dropped 10 bases and J dropped 4 bases, with 10 bases sitting between them. Germline CDR1 and CDR2: MNHEY and SVGAGI. This CDR3 comprises 11 residues. The CDR3 here is CATRDTTEAFF. The CDR3 bases are TGTGCCACTCGGGACACCACTGAAGCTTTCTTT.

The chain is built from TRBV19 and TRBJ1-2; D remains unclear. Trimming shortened V by 5 bases and J by 8 bases, and 18 bases separated the two germline ends. Germline V gene lookup returns CDR1 LNHDA and CDR2 SQIVND (reference sequence). The CDR3 runs to 14 residues. Here the CDR3 reads CASSPNGPPGGYTF. CDR3 in DNA: TGTGCCAGTAGTCCAAACGGGCCCCCGGGGGGCTACACCTTC.

This clone was seen just once. The V and J genes are TRBV27 and TRBJ1-3, with 10 bases lining up with TRBD1. CDR3 length: 20 amino acids. J lost 0 bases, V lost 5 bases, and 16 bases had no gene match. Germline lookup yields CDR1 MNHEY and CDR2 SMNVEV (reference sequence). The CDR3 sequence: CASSNFAGTGAISSGNTIYF. The CDR3 bases are TGTGCCAGCAGTAACTTCGCCGGGACAGGGGCCATAAGCTCTGGAAACACCATATATTTT.

This clone was counted a single time. This chain uses TRBV7-8 with TRBJ1-1; 7 nucleotides match TRBD1. V shed 5 bases, J shed 1 base, and the junction held 4 bases outside the gene matches. The CDR3 is 14 amino acids. CDR1 and CDR2 from the germline V gene are SGHVS and FQNEAQ. The CDR3: CASSRTGANTEAFF. The CDR3 region has the DNA TGTGCCAGCAGCCGTACAGGGGCGAACACTGAAGCTTTCTTT.

The chain carries TRBV9 and TRBJ2-7; TRBD2 might be the D (7 bases). This CDR3 has 16 amino acids. Trimming removed 4 bases from V and 3 bases from J, with 20 bases in between. From germline, CDR1 is SGDLS and CDR2 YYNGEE. The chain's CDR3 is CASSQGGTSAGYEQYF. The CDR3 DNA is TGTGCCAGCAGCCAGGGAGGGACATCGGCAGGCTACGAGCAGTACTTC.

The CDR3: CASSSSTGYEQYF. As DNA, the CDR3 is TGTGCCAGCAGTTCGTCCACAGGGTACGAGCAGTACTTC. The gene calls are TRBV27 and TRBJ2-7; tentatively, D is TRBD1 (6 bases). V was cut by 4 bases and J by 4 bases, with 11 bases left in between. The CDR3 contains 13 residues. CDR1 is MNHEY and CDR2 is SMNVEV in the germline V gene (reference sequence).

This clone came up a few times. The CDR3 coding sequence is TGTGCCAGCAGCTCAAACGTAAACGAACGGGAGGCCTACGAGCAGTACTTC. This codes for CASSSNVNEREAYEQYF. The rearrangement joins TRBV7-9 to TRBJ2-7, with TRBD2 matching 7 bases. The CDR3 extends over 17 amino acids. The V gene end was trimmed by 4 bases and the J gene end by 2 bases; junction bases not matched to a gene: 14. CDR1 and CDR2 from the germline V gene are SEHNR and FQNEAQ (reference sequence).

The chain employs TRBV10-1 and TRBJ2-2; TRBD2 aligns across 9 bases. Germline CDR1 and CDR2: WNHNN and SYGVQD (reference sequence). This CDR3 region has 17 residues. V was pared by 6 bases and J by 4 bases, with 12 bases of the junction left unmatched. This CDR3 is CASRGARQAGGTGELFF. The CDR3, as DNA: TGCGCCAGCAGGGGGGCAAGGCAAGCGGGAGGCACCGGGGAGCTGTTTTTT.

The chain is built from TRBV9 and TRBJ2-1; TRBD2 matches at 7 bases. Germline assignment: CDR1 SGDLS and CDR2 YYNGEE. CDR3 length: 15 residues. J was trimmed by 0 bases and V by 5 bases; bases with no gene match: 5. Here the CDR3 DNA reads TGTGCCAGCAGAGACGGGGGGAGCTCCTACAATGAGCAGTTCTTC. Protein: CASRDGGSSYNEQFF.

This chain connects TRBV6-5 to TRBJ1-1; D gene ambiguous. Deletions cut 0 bases from V and 4 bases from J, with 9 bases between. Per the germline V gene, CDR1 is MNHEY and CDR2 is SVGAGI. This CDR3 region has 14 residues. CDR3 in DNA: TGTGCCAGCAGTTACTCGATTGTGGCCACTGAAGCTTTCTTT. It codes for CASSYSIVATEAFF.

The chain combines TRBV6-1 with TRBJ1-6; TRBD1 is a possible D gene (6 bases). This CDR3 has 14 amino acids. Trimming took 2 bases from V and 9 from J, leaving 11 bases between them. Germline V gene data show CDR1 as MNHNS and CDR2 as SASEGT. CDR3 sequence: CASSENRESSPLHF. The CDR3 nucleotides read TGTGCCAGCAGTGAAAACAGGGAATCTTCACCCCTCCACTTT.

This clone was counted once. V is TRBV6-1 and J is TRBJ2-1, with D perhaps matching TRBD1 (6 bases). The ends were cut back, 3 bases at V and 0 bases at J, with 9 bases in the middle. The CDR3 covers 15 residues. Germline loops: CDR1 MNHNS, CDR2 SASEGT. The CDR3: CASSDGQSSYNEQFF. CDR3 nucleotides: TGTGCCAGCAGTGATGGACAGAGCTCCTACAATGAGCAGTTCTTC.

V and J are TRBV5-1 and TRBJ1-1; 7 bases align to TRBD1. The germline CDR1 and CDR2 sequences are SGHRS and YFSETQ. This CDR3 spans 14 amino acids. The trim removed 3 bases at V and 1 base at J, leaving 3 bases unmatched. This chain's CDR3 is CASSSTGANTEAFF. The CDR3 DNA reads as TGCGCCAGCAGCTCAACAGGGGCGAACACTGAAGCTTTCTTT. Full variable domain (outside the CDR3, taken from reference TRBV5-1 and TRBJ1-1): KAGVTQTPRYLIKTRGQQVTLSCSPISGHRSVSWYQQTPGQGLQFLFEYFSETQRNKGNFPGRFSGRQFSNSRSEMNVSTLELGDSALYLCASSSTGANTEAFFGQGTRLTVV.

This CDR3 is CASSFEWSTEAFF. Here the CDR3 DNA reads TGTGCCAGTAGTTTTGAGTGGAGCACTGAAGCTTTCTTT. The chain joins TRBV19 to TRBJ1-1; D unclear. Trimming took 5 bases from V and 4 from J, leaving 11 bases between them. CDR1 LNHDA and CDR2 SQIVND come from the germline V gene (reference sequence). This CDR3 is built from 13 residues.

The CDR3 spells CASSSGRAAYEQYF. The CDR3 DNA sequence: TGTGCCAGCAGTTCGGGGAGAGCGGCCTACGAGCAGTACTTC. The genes are TRBV27 and TRBJ2-7; TRBD2 is a possible D gene (5 bases). The CDR3 runs to 14 residues. CDR1 and CDR2 from the germline V gene are MNHEY and SMNVEV (reference sequence). The V gene lost 4 bases and the J gene lost 2 bases, with 12 bases spanning the gap.